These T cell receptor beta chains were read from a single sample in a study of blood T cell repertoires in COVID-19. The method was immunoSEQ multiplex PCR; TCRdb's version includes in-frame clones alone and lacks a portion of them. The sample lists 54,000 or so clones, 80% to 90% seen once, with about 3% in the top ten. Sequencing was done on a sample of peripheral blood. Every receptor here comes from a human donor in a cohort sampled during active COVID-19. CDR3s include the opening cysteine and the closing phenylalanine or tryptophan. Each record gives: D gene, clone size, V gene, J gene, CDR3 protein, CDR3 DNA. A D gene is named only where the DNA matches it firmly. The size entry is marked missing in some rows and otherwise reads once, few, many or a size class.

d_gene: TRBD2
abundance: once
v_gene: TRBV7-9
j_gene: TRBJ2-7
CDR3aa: CASSQASGTSSYEQYF
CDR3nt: TGTGCCAGCAGCCAAGCTAGCGGGACGAGCTCCTACGAGCAGTACTTC

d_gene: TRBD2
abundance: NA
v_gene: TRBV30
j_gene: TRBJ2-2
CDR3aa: CAWSGGLAGVAGELFF
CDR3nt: TGTGCCTGGAGTGGCGGGCTAGCGGGAGTAGCCGGGGAGCTGTTTTTT

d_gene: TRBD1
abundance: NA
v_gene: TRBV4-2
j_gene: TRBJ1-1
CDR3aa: CASSQGLTGMNTEAFF
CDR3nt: TGTGCCAGCAGCCAAGGATTGACAGGGATGAACACTGAAGCTTTCTTT

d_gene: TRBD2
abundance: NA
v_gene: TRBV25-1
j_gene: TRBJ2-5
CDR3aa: CASRGTSGGLGETQYF
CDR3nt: TGTGCCAGCAGGGGGACTAGCGGGGGATTGGGAGAGACCCAGTACTTC

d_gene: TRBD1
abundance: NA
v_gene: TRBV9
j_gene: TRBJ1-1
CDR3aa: CASSPSRTGNTEAFF
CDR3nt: TGTGCCAGCAGCCCCTCCCGGACAGGGAACACTGAAGCTTTCTTT

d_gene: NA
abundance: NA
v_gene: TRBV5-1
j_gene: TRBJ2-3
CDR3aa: CASSLRIADSTDTQYF
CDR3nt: TGCGCCAGCAGCTTGAGGATAGCGGATAGCACAGATACGCAGTATTTT

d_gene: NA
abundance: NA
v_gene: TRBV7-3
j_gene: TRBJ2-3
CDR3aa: CASSFSTGDTQYF
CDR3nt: TGTGCCAGCAGCTTCTCGACCGGGGATACGCAGTATTTT

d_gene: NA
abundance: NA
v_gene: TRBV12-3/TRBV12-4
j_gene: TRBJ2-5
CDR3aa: CASSSPPGRALNF
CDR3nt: TGTGCCAGCAGCTCCCCTCCTGGGCGGGCGCTCAACTTC

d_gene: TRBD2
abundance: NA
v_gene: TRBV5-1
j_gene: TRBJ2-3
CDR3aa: CASSPRGAADTQYF
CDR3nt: TGCGCCAGCAGCCCGCGGGGGGCCGCAGATACGCAGTATTTT

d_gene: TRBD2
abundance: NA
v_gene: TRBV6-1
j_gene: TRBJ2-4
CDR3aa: CASSGAGAGTKNIQYF
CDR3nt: TGTGCCAGCAGTGGGGCGGGAGCCGGGACCAAAAACATTCAGTACTTC

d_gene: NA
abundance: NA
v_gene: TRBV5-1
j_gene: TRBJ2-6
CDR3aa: CASSLMQVSGANVLTF
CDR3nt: TGCGCCAGCAGCTTGATGCAGGTGTCTGGGGCCAACGTCCTGACTTTC

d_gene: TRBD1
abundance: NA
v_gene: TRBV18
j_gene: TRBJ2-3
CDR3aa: CASSSGTGGLDTQYF
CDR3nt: TGTGCCAGCTCATCAGGGACAGGGGGACTAGATACGCAGTATTTT

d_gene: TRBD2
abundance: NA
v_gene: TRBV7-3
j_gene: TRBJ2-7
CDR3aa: CASSSNGGEQYF
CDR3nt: TGTGCCAGCAGCTCGAACGGGGGGGAGCAGTACTTC

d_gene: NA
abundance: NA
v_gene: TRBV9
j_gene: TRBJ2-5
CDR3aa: CASSAGGSGEETQYF
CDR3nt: TGTGCCAGCAGCGCAGGAGGGTCCGGTGAAGAGACCCAGTACTTC

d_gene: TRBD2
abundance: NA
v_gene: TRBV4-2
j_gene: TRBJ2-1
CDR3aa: CASSQAREAYNEQFF
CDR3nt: TGTGCCAGCAGCCAAGCGCGGGAGGCCTACAATGAGCAGTTCTTC

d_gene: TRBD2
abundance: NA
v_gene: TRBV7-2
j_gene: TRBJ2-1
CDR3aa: CASSSPLAGGLNEQFF
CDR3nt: TGTGCCAGCAGCTCACCTCTAGCGGGGGGGCTCAATGAGCAGTTCTTC

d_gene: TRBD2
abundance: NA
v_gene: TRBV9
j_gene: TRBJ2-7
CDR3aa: CASSPQASGRTYEQYF
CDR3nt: TGTGCCAGCAGCCCCCAAGCAAGCGGGAGGACCTACGAGCAGTACTTC

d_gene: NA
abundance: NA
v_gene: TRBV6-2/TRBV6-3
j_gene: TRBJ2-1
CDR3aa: CASSYSREDEQFF
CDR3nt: TGTGCCAGCAGTTACTCGCGAGAGGATGAGCAGTTCTTC

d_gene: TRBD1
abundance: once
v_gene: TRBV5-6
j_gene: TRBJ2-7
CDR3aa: CASSSGTGAYEQYF
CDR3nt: TGTGCCAGCAGCTCCGGGACAGGGGCCTACGAGCAGTACTTC

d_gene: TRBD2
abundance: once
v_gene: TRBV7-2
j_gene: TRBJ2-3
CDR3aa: CASSGKGRAYLSDTQYF
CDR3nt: TGTGCCAGCAGCGGTAAAGGGAGGGCCTATTTGTCAGATACGCAGTATTTT

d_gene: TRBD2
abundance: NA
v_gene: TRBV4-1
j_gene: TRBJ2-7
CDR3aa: CASSHDDIAGLGEQYF
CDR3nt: TGCGCCAGCAGCCATGACGATATAGCGGGACTGGGCGAGCAGTACTTC

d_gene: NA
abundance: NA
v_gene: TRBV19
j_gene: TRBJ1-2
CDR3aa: CASRRQVFGLSYGYTF
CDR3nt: TGTGCCAGTAGAAGGCAGGTCTTTGGTCTCTCCTATGGCTACACCTTC

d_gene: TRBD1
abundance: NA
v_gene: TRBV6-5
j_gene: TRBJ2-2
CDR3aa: CASSMDRGNTGELFF
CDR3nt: TGTGCCAGCAGTATGGACAGGGGGAACACCGGGGAGCTGTTTTTT

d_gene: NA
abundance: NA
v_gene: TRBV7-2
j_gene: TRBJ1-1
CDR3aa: CASSLTANTEAFF
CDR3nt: TGTGCCAGCAGCTTAACAGCGAACACTGAAGCTTTCTTT

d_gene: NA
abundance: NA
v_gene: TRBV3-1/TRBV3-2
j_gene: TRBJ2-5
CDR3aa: CASSQEGGQETQYF
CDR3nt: TGTGCCAGCAGCCAAGAGGGGGGACAAGAGACCCAGTACTTC

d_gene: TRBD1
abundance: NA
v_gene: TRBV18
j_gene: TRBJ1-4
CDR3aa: CASSPPGQSNEKLFF
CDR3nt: TGTGCCAGCTCACCTCCGGGACAGAGCAATGAAAAACTGTTTTTT

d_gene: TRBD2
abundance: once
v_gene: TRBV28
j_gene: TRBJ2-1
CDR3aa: CASSRSASGRSYNEQFF
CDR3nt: TGTGCCAGCAGTCGGTCGGCTAGCGGGAGGTCCTACAATGAGCAGTTCTTC

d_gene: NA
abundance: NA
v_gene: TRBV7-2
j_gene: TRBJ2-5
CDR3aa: CASSLPGQETQYF
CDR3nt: TGTGCCAGCAGCCTCCCGGGGCAAGAGACCCAGTACTTC

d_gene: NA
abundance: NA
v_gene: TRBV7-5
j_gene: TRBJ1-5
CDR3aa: CVRSPLGGLSNQPQHF
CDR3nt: TGTGTCAGAAGCCCGCTGGGTGGGCTTAGCAATCAGCCCCAGCATTTT

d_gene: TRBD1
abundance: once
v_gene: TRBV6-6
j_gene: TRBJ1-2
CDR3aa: CASSYSNSGQNYGYTF
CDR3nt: TGTGCCAGCAGTTACTCGAACTCGGGACAGAACTATGGCTACACCTTC

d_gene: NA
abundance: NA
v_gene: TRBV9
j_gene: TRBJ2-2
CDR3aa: CASSVQVGTGELFF
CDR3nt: TGTGCCAGCAGCGTTCAGGTCGGCACCGGGGAGCTGTTTTTT

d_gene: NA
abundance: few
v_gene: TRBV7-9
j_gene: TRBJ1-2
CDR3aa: CASSPQGLDGYTF
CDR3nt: TGTGCCAGCAGCCCTCAGGGACTCGATGGCTACACCTTC